This T cell receptor beta chain was recovered during a study of blood T cell repertoires in COVID-19. Study summary: The analysed material was cDNA or gDNA that came from T cells, B-cell-depleted T cells, or PBMCs.

This clone was counted a few times. Authors' methods: Nucleated cell number was recorded as an estimate derived from reference gene primer amplification. The repertoire was sequenced with immunoSEQ multiplex PCR; TCRdb's copy has only in-frame clones and lacks some. D and trimming come from the DNA, and the V and J calls and clone size come from that table. The sample shows hundreds of thousands of clones, about 82% of them seen only once. The study drew participants aged about 18 to 89 years from approximately 23 US areas. Symptom resolution, clearance, or two negative PCRs marked donors in Cohort 3 as recovered. This CDR3 has 13 residues. CDR1 is MNHNS, CDR2 SASEGT, per germline. V dropped 2 bases and J dropped 3 bases, with 5 bases sitting between them.

The TCR sequence derives from a woman aged 50 to 60 who had recovered from COVID-19. The chain carries TRBV6-1 and TRBJ2-1, with no clear D. The source material was PBMCs or T cells enriched from blood (not recorded which). The CDR3 region has the DNA TGTGCCAGCAGTGAATATTACTACAATGAGCAGTTCTTC. Translation: CASSEYYYNEQFF.